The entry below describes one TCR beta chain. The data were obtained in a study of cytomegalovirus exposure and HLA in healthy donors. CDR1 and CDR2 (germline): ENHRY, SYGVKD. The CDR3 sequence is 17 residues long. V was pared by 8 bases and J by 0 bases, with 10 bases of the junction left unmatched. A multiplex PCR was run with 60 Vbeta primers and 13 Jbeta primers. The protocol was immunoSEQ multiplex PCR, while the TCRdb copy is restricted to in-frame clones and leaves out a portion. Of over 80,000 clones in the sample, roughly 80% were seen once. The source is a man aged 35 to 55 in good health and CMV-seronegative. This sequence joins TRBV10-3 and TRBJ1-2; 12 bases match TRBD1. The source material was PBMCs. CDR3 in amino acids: CAIFPGQGAGANYGYTF. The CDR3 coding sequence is TGTGCCATCTTTCCGGGACAGGGGGCTGGAGCTAACTATGGCTACACCTTC.